The T cell receptor (beta chain) under discussion was sequenced for a study of blood T cells in healthy people across ages (dated by TCRdb to between 2014 and 2017). As for the study more broadly: In model experiments, template switching captured roughly one uniquely barcoded TCR beta cDNA molecule for every two T cells. Age-related changes in TCR beta repertoire diversity were measured in the study by deep sequencing normalized with unique cDNA molecular identifiers. The donors were split into four age groups: young (average about 16 years), middle-aged (more than 35), aged (over 55) and long-lived (under 85). To avoid experimental bias, donors of different ages were spread randomly across the sequencing lanes. Using the same blood draw, the study looked at two additional independent replicas of 1 million unique cDNA reads for two donors, one aged 18 to 30 and the other aged 80 or older. Broader findings and caveats from the paper: Since profiling was done on bulk unsorted PBMCs, naive and antigen-experienced compartments could not be conclusively compared. Compared with the aged group, more naive CD4+ T cells, fewer expanded clones and increased TCR diversity were shown by the long-lived group, suggesting age selection. Estimates of total diversity from one million sequenced T cells were regarded as lower bounds and underestimates. Observed TCR beta diversity per million T cells fell roughly linearly with age, and a significant reduction was already apparent by age roughly 40. Because donor CMV infection status was unknown, age-related changes in expanded clonotypes were potentially confounded. The percentage of naive T cells measured by flow cytometry correlated strongly with observed TCR beta diversity.

Library creation used 5' RACE. Sequencing was performed on an Illumina HiSeq 2500. The second PCR ran for about 7 to 11 cycles and used a J-beta primer mix along with a sample-barcoded 5' primer. A unique molecular identifier was introduced onto each TCR beta cDNA molecule by a template-switch 5' adaptor carrying 12 random nucleotides. At least 2.5 million CDR3-containing paired-end reads were obtained from each sample. First-strand cDNA synthesis was performed from all RNA using the Mint cDNA synthesis kit, with priming by a TRBC-specific oligonucleotide. Following uracil-DNA glycosylase treatment, all cDNA underwent a first 18-cycle PCR with the universal primers M1SS and BC2_uni_R. The source study handled its data this way. Each sample was normalized by randomly selecting 1 million high-quality reads, each carrying a distinct molecular identifier. Instead of being binned into consensus sequences, reads that shared molecular identifiers were thrown out. MiTCR, set to a Q25 quality threshold and the strictest error-elimination algorithm, was used for CDR3 identification, clonotype clustering and error correction. A nonparametric unseen species model with Euler transformation was used to estimate a lower bound on total TCR beta diversity. In-frame beta chains were kept once TCRdb had trimmed the public reads at Q25 with fastp and called clones with MiXCR. When rows share a CDR3 protein, they turn into one entry using the most common DNA and genes. The V and J calls were not made by the authors but by TCRdb's processing. This sample comprises approximately 690,000 distinct CDR3 sequences, around 54% of them detected only once. In total, the top ten clones hold around 37% of the sample.

To note about this clonotype: Its cognate antigen has yet to be identified. Base qualities are missing; no much larger clone stands one base away.

The CDR3 measures 14 amino acids from cysteine to phenylalanine. The entry retains the CDR3 DNA only, 42 bases that are in frame from base 1. From V the trimming removes 4 bases and from J it removes 6 bases, while the gene matches leave 8 bases of the junction unaccounted for. From a lookup of the germline V gene, CDR1 and CDR2 are MGHRA and YSYEKL. The approximately 39 donors, aged about 6 to 95 years, were systemically healthy Caucasian individuals from Russia. Each donor gave 9.5 to 10 milliliters of peripheral blood, drawn into EDTA-treated Vacutainer tubes. PBMCs were isolated by Ficoll-Paque density-gradient centrifugation, with at least 6 million obtained per sample. Total RNA was extracted from PBMCs with Trizol reagent, with at least 6 micrograms obtained per sample. For every donor, an aliquot of PBMCs went through flow cytometry to measure the percentages of naive CD45RAhigh/CD27high T cells.

This clonotype was sampled from a man in his fifties or sixties in good health. Recombination connected TRBV4-1 to TRBJ1-2, and 7 bases in between align with TRBD1. Sequencing was done on a sample of blood. The encoded CDR3 is CASSLQGRLDGYTF. The DNA is TGCGCCAGCAGCCTACAGGGGAGACTTGATGGCTACACCTTC.